This passage covers 13 T cell receptor beta chains from one sample sequenced in a study of T cells after yellow fever vaccination. Each CDR3 protein is one row after TCRdb ran MiXCR on the 5' RACE reads. The sample holds 120,000 or so distinct CDR3 sequences, roughly 7.9% seen once. The sample consisted of CD4+ T cells sorted from PBMCs, taken approximately 47 days after the first yellow fever vaccination. These TCRs come from a man aged 18 to 29 who received the YFV17D yellow fever vaccine.

This clonotype has ten or more counts. The genes are TRBV4-1 and TRBJ2-5; the D gene is possibly TRBD2 (5 bases). The CDR3 contains 15 residues. V shed 4 bases and J shed 5 bases, with 17 bases lying between them. Per germline, CDR1 MGHRA and CDR2 YSYEKL. This chain's CDR3 is CASSLPDARGETQYF. The CDR3 DNA reads TGCGCCAGCAGCCTGCCGGACGCCAGAGGGGAGACCCAGTACTTC.

This clonotype was detected many times. The V gene is TRBV5-1, the J gene TRBJ1-4; the D is unclear. Trimming left V 4 bases short and J 0 bases short, with 10 bases between. Germline CDR1 SGHRS, CDR2 YFSETQ. The CDR3 is made up of 15 amino acids. CDR3 loop: CASSVREPTNEKLFF. Here the CDR3 DNA reads TGCGCCAGCAGCGTCCGGGAGCCAACTAATGAAAAACTGTTTTTT.

In its sample, this clonotype was seen many times. V gene TRBV20-1 combines with J gene TRBJ1-5; D gene uncertain. CDR1 and CDR2 (germline): DFQATT, SNEGSKA (reference sequence). V lost 3 bases, J lost 2 bases, and 11 bases lay in between. The CDR3 is made up of 14 amino acids. The CDR3: CSARARGGNQPQHF. In DNA, the CDR3 is TGCAGTGCTAGGGCCCGAGGCGGCAATCAGCCCCAGCATTTT.

The sample holds a few counts of this clonotype. The V and J genes are TRBV19 and TRBJ2-3, with 10 bases that match TRBD2. The CDR3 has 14 residues. J lost 6 bases, V lost 5 bases, and 5 bases had no gene match. Germline V gives CDR1 LNHDA, CDR2 SQIVND (reference sequence). The CDR3, as DNA: TGTGCCAGTAGTCTCCCGACTAGCGGGGATACGCAGTATTTT. Translating it yields CASSLPTSGDTQYF. The variable domain in full, completed from reference TRBV19 and TRBJ2-3, reads DGGITQSPKYLFRKEGQNVTLSCEQNLNHDAMYWYRQDPGQGLRLIYYSQIVNDFQKGDIAEGYSVSREKKESFPLTVTSAQKNPTAFYLCASSLPTSGDTQYFGPGTRLTVL.

This clonotype was counted ten times or more. The rearrangement links TRBV7-3 to TRBJ2-2; unclear D gene. The CDR3 covers 13 residues. Deletions cut 1 base from V and 7 bases from J, with 7 bases between. Germline V gives CDR1 SGHTA, CDR2 FQGTGA. The CDR3 bases are TGTGCCAGCAGCTTAAGTCTAGTCGGGGAGCTGTTTTTT. It encodes CASSLSLVGELFF.

This clonotype has at least ten counts. The V and J genes are TRBV5-1 and TRBJ1-1; D unresolved. V was cut by 5 bases and J by 1 base, with 9 bases left in between. CDR3 length equals 13 residues. The V gene's germline CDR1 is SGHRS and CDR2 YFSETQ. CDR3 sequence: CASRPTANTEAFF. CDR3 nucleotides: TGCGCCAGCAGACCTACAGCGAACACTGAAGCTTTCTTT.

This clonotype has ten or more counts. The chain couples TRBV9 to TRBJ2-2; D might be TRBD1 (5 bases). Trimming took off 4 bases at V and 2 bases at J, with 12 bases between the two ends. Germline CDR1 is SGDLS and CDR2 is YYNGEE. This CDR3 is built from 15 residues. This CDR3 reads CASSPRGTNTGELFF. CDR3 bases: TGTGCCAGCAGCCCAAGGGGAACAAACACCGGGGAGCTGTTTTTT.

This clonotype appeared many times. The gene calls are TRBV7-8 and TRBJ2-7; 8 bases line up with TRBD1. The V and J ends lost 8 bases and 5 bases, in that order; junction bases with no gene match: 8. Germline CDR1 SGHVS, CDR2 FQNEAQ. The CDR3 runs to 13 residues. This chain's CDR3 is CASSRTGSNEQYF. For the CDR3, the DNA is TGTGCCAGCTCCCGGACAGGGTCCAACGAGCAGTACTTC.

This clonotype occurred a few times. V gene TRBV10-3 combines with J gene TRBJ1-5; perhaps TRBD1 as D (5 bases). This CDR3 comprises 14 residues. CDR1 is ENHRY, CDR2 SYGVKD, per germline. V was trimmed by 8 bases and J by 4 bases, leaving 15 bases between them. CDR3 protein: CAIGDSGRNQPQHF. The CDR3 nucleotides read TGTGCCATCGGGGACTCCGGTCGGAATCAGCCCCAGCATTTT.

This clonotype was observed at least ten times. The chain recombines TRBV18 with TRBJ2-7, with D tentatively TRBD1 (5 bases). V gave up 1 base and J gave up 6 bases, with 13 bases separating them. The germline V gene has CDR1 KGHSH and CDR2 LQKENI. The CDR3 has 14 residues. CDR3 in DNA: TGTGCCAGCTCACCACGGCAGGGCTTGGGCGAGCAGTACTTC. As protein: CASSPRQGLGEQYF.

This clonotype was found many times. The chain joins TRBV5-6 to TRBJ1-3; D is undetermined. Trimming pared 5 bases from V and 2 bases from J, leaving 8 bases between. The germline CDR1 and CDR2 sequences are SGHDT and YYEEEE. The CDR3 loop spans 13 amino acids. The CDR3 nucleotides read TGTGCCAGCAGTCGGACGGCTGGAAACACCATATATTTT. Amino acids: CASSRTAGNTIYF.

This clonotype was observed at least ten times. This chain uses TRBV3-1 with TRBJ1-3; D perhaps matches TRBD1 (5 bases). Per germline, CDR1 LGHDT and CDR2 YNNKEL (reference sequence). The CDR3 totals 16 residues. Trimming shortened V by 2 bases and J by 4 bases, and 15 bases separated the two germline ends. The CDR3 DNA reads as TGTGCCAGCAGCCAAACTTCGGGGCTGTCCGGAAACACCATATATTTT. It codes for CASSQTSGLSGNTIYF.

This clonotype was counted many times. J is TRBJ1-1 and V is TRBV12-3 or TRBV12-4, with D perhaps matching TRBD1 (5 bases). This CDR3 is 13 amino acids long. V was shortened by 3 bases and J by 4 bases, with 9 bases between the two germline ends. The chain's CDR3 is CASSFWGATEAFF. The CDR3 DNA reads TGTGCCAGCAGTTTCTGGGGCGCCACTGAAGCTTTCTTT.